This T cell receptor (beta chain) was sequenced in a study of metastatic and nonmetastatic thyroid tumors. This clone was observed many times. What it recognizes is unknown. TCRdb re-called the PCR reads with MiXCR. The table records 64,000 or so clones, around 15% of them present only once. Study results and caveats: For both blood and tumor, malignant thyroid tumors reportedly showed significantly higher TCR beta diversity than benign nodules did.

The CDR3 consists of 12 residues. From germline, CDR1 is KGHSH and CDR2 LQKENI. V was shortened by 0 bases and J by 5 bases, with 4 bases between the two germline ends. All patients reached thyroid surgery having received no treatment beforehand. The specimen was blood. The source of this sequence is a male donor with papillary thyroid cancer or a benign thyroid nodule (not recorded which). Some clones in this sample may be carry-over from other donors' samples. The J gene is TRBJ2-5, the V gene TRBV18; D is undetermined. The CDR3 DNA is TGTGCCAGCTCACCACCGTTCGAGACCCAGTACTTC. Translated, it gives CASSPPFETQYF.